A selection of T cell receptor beta chains follows, all from one sample in a study of PD-1 blockade in classical Hodgkin lymphoma. Libraries were prepared by immunoSEQ multiplex PCR; TCRdb keeps only in-frame clonotypes and omits some of them. The table shows over 35,000 clones, with around 87% occurring only once. The input for sequencing was peripheral blood mononuclear cells (PBMCs), taken at baseline. The receptors were sampled from a human donor with classical Hodgkin lymphoma. CDR3s include the opening cysteine and the closing phenylalanine or tryptophan. The order of the fields is J gene, clone size, V gene, D gene, CDR3 DNA, CDR3 protein. D genes are given only for firm matches. For some rows the clone size is stated as once, few or many, or as a class when expanded; others skip it.

J: TRBJ2-4; size: -; V: TRBV6-6; D: -; DNA: TGTGCCAGCACCCGCGTCCTTGGGGGTGGGGGCATTCAGTACTTC; CDR3: CASTRVLGGGGIQYF
J: TRBJ2-3; size: -; V: TRBV2; D: TRBD2; DNA: TGTGCCAGCAGTGAGGAGCGGGGGTTCACAGATACGCAGTATTTT; CDR3: CASSEERGFTDTQYF
J: TRBJ2-7; size: few; V: TRBV28; D: TRBD1; DNA: TGTGCCAGCACCGGACAGGGGTGGTACGAGCAGTACTTC; CDR3: CASTGQGWYEQYF
J: TRBJ1-1; size: -; V: TRBV5-8; D: TRBD1; DNA: TGTGCCAGCAGCCCCATCGGCGCAGGGGGGAACACTGAAGCTTTCTTT; CDR3: CASSPIGAGGNTEAFF
J: TRBJ2-3; size: -; V: TRBV7-9; D: -; DNA: TGTGCCAGCAGCTTAATGGGTCCGGCGAGGGGCACAGATACGCAGTATTTT; CDR3: CASSLMGPARGTDTQYF
J: TRBJ2-3; size: once; V: TRBV25-1; D: -; DNA: TGTGCCAGCAGTGACGCCACGGGAACAGATACGCAGTATTTT; CDR3: CASSDATGTDTQYF
J: TRBJ2-1; size: once; V: TRBV19; D: -; DNA: TGTGCCAGTAGTATTGGGGGGGGGCGCAGCCAGTTCTTC; CDR3: CASSIGGGRSQFF
J: TRBJ1-1; size: -; V: TRBV7-3; D: -; DNA: TGTGCCAGCAGCCCCCGGTTGGTTGCAGCTTTCTTT; CDR3: CASSPRLVAAFF
J: TRBJ1-2; size: -; V: TRBV5-4; D: -; DNA: TGTGCCAGCAGCTTGGGGAACTATGGCTACACCTTC; CDR3: CASSLGNYGYTF
J: TRBJ1-2; size: -; V: TRBV23-1; D: TRBD1; DNA: TGCGCCAGCAGTCCAAGGGAGGGGACAGGGCGGGTTGGCTACACCTTC; CDR3: CASSPREGTGRVGYTF
J: TRBJ1-3; size: -; V: TRBV6-6; D: -; DNA: TGTGCCAGCAGTTACTCGGTCAGTCAGGGAAACACCATATATTTT; CDR3: CASSYSVSQGNTIYF
J: TRBJ2-5; size: -; V: TRBV9; D: -; DNA: TGTGCCAGCAGCGTATGGGGGCCTCAAGAGACCCAGTACTTC; CDR3: CASSVWGPQETQYF
J: TRBJ2-7; size: -; V: TRBV30; D: TRBD2; DNA: TGTGCCTGGAGCGGGACTAGCGGCTACGAGCAGTACTTC; CDR3: CAWSGTSGYEQYF
J: TRBJ1-2; size: -; V: TRBV21-1; D: -; DNA: TGTGCCAGCAGCAAAAGGTGGGACCGGGACATCTCTAACTATGGCTACACCTTC; CDR3: CASSKRWDRDISNYGYTF
J: TRBJ1-2; size: -; V: TRBV9; D: TRBD1; DNA: TGTGCCAGCAGCATAAATCAGGGGGGAGGCTACACCTTC; CDR3: CASSINQGGGYTF
J: TRBJ1-1; size: few; V: TRBV5-5; D: -; DNA: TGTGCCAGCAGCTTGGGGCCAGACCAAATGAACACTGAAGCTTTCTTT; CDR3: CASSLGPDQMNTEAFF
J: TRBJ2-1; size: -; V: TRBV28; D: -; DNA: TGTGCCAGCAGTTTGTCCCAGGGGGGGTATGAGCAGTTCTTC; CDR3: CASSLSQGGYEQFF
J: TRBJ1-5; size: -; V: TRBV30; D: -; DNA: TGTGCCTGGAGTGTCGGGACCTACAATCAGCCCCAGCATTTT; CDR3: CAWSVGTYNQPQHF
J: TRBJ2-7; size: -; V: TRBV29-1; D: -; DNA: TGCAGCGTCGGAGGCAGGGGCTACGAGCAGTACTTC; CDR3: CSVGGRGYEQYF
J: TRBJ2-3; size: -; V: TRBV11-2; D: -; DNA: TGTGCCAGCAGCCTACGGGGGACTCTTTTCACAGATACGCAGTATTTT; CDR3: CASSLRGTLFTDTQYF
J: TRBJ2-7; size: -; V: TRBV13; D: -; DNA: TGTGCCAGCAGCTTTGTAGGTACATACGAGCAGTACTTC; CDR3: CASSFVGTYEQYF
J: TRBJ1-2; size: few; V: TRBV2; D: -; DNA: TGTGCCAGCAGTGGACAGGTTGGCTATGGCTACACCTTC; CDR3: CASSGQVGYGYTF
J: TRBJ2-7; size: -; V: TRBV10-3; D: -; DNA: TGTGCCATCAGTGAGTCGTCCCCCCTCTCCTACGAGCAGTACTTC; CDR3: CAISESSPLSYEQYF
J: TRBJ2-2; size: -; V: TRBV9; D: TRBD1; DNA: TGTGCCAGCAGCCCGGGGACAGGGGTTGGCGGGGAGCTGTTTTTT; CDR3: CASSPGTGVGGELFF
J: TRBJ1-4; size: -; V: TRBV28; D: TRBD1; DNA: TGTGCCAGCAGTCAAACAGGGGTTACTAATGAAAAACTGTTTTTT; CDR3: CASSQTGVTNEKLFF
J: TRBJ2-7; size: -; V: TRBV19; D: TRBD2; DNA: TGTGCCAGTAGTATAGGGGGACTAGCGGGAGATCGGGCCTACGAGCAGTACTTC; CDR3: CASSIGGLAGDRAYEQYF
J: TRBJ2-5; size: few; V: TRBV7-3; D: -; DNA: TGTGCCAGCAGCCAAGGGGGGTCCCAAGAGACCCAGTACTTC; CDR3: CASSQGGSQETQYF
J: TRBJ2-5; size: -; V: TRBV5-8; D: TRBD2; DNA: TGTGCCAGCAGCAAACCGGGACTAGCAGAGGAGACCCAGTACTTC; CDR3: CASSKPGLAEETQYF
J: TRBJ2-7; size: -; V: TRBV7-2; D: TRBD1; DNA: TGTGCCAGCAGCTCGATACTTACAGGGGGGTGGTCCTACGAGCAGTACTTC; CDR3: CASSSILTGGWSYEQYF
J: TRBJ2-1; size: -; V: TRBV9; D: -; DNA: TGTGCCAGCAGCCAAAGGCCAGACAATGAGCAGTTCTTC; CDR3: CASSQRPDNEQFF
J: TRBJ2-7; size: -; V: TRBV28; D: TRBD1; DNA: TGTGCCAGCAGTTCCCCGGACAGGGACTACGAGCAGTACTTC; CDR3: CASSSPDRDYEQYF
J: TRBJ1-5; size: -; V: TRBV5-8; D: -; DNA: TGTGCCAGCAGCTTGGCCAGGAATCAGCCCCAGCATTTT; CDR3: CASSLARNQPQHF
J: TRBJ2-7; size: -; V: TRBV27; D: -; DNA: TGTGCCAGCAGTTTATATAGGTTTAGGGAGCAGTACTTC; CDR3: CASSLYRFREQYF
J: TRBJ2-1; size: -; V: TRBV20-1; D: -; DNA: TGCAGTGCTAGTCCCAACAATGAGCAGTTCTTC; CDR3: CSASPNNEQFF
J: TRBJ1-1; size: once; V: TRBV4-1; D: TRBD1; DNA: TGCGCCAGCAGCTATTCTACCGGGACAGTACGGATGAACACTGAAGCTTTCTTT; CDR3: CASSYSTGTVRMNTEAFF
J: TRBJ2-5; size: -; V: TRBV5-1; D: -; DNA: TGCGCCAGCAGCCTAACTAGTACCCAAGAGACCCAGTACTTC; CDR3: CASSLTSTQETQYF
J: TRBJ2-5; size: -; V: TRBV6-5; D: TRBD2; DNA: TGTGCCAGCAGTTACACGGGAGGGAAGACCCAGTACTTC; CDR3: CASSYTGGKTQYF
J: TRBJ2-5; size: once; V: TRBV5-1; D: -; DNA: TGCGCCAGCAGCTTGGGACAGGGAGGTCAAGAGACCCAGTACTTC; CDR3: CASSLGQGGQETQYF
J: TRBJ2-7; size: -; V: TRBV28; D: TRBD1; DNA: TGTGCCAGCAGCACCCGGGACAGGGTACCCTACGAGCAGTACTTC; CDR3: CASSTRDRVPYEQYF
J: TRBJ2-5; size: -; V: TRBV18; D: TRBD1; DNA: TGTGCCAGCTCACCAACGACAGGGGGCTTAGAGACCCAGTACTTC; CDR3: CASSPTTGGLETQYF
J: TRBJ2-3; size: once; V: TRBV7-2; D: -; DNA: TGTGCCAGCAGCTTAGCAGGGCCCGGGGTTACAGATACGCAGTATTTT; CDR3: CASSLAGPGVTDTQYF
J: TRBJ2-7; size: -; V: TRBV6-5; D: -; DNA: TGTGCCAGCACGCAAGCGGATACCTACGAGCAGTACTTC; CDR3: CASTQADTYEQYF
J: TRBJ2-3; size: -; V: TRBV7-2; D: TRBD2; DNA: TGTGCCAGCAGCCCGGGGGGGACTGCGGGTTCTACGCAGTATTTT; CDR3: CASSPGGTAGSTQYF
J: TRBJ1-5; size: -; V: TRBV27; D: -; DNA: TGTGCCAGCCTGGGGTGTCAGCCCCAGCATTTT; CDR3: CASLGCQPQHF
J: TRBJ2-3; size: few; V: TRBV5-1; D: TRBD1; DNA: TGCGCCAGCAGCTTGGCGGGACAGGGTACTGGCACAGATACGCAGTATTTT; CDR3: CASSLAGQGTGTDTQYF
J: TRBJ1-3; size: -; V: TRBV5-5; D: TRBD1; DNA: TGTGCCAGCAGACCGGACAGGTACTACTCTGGAAACACCATATATTTT; CDR3: CASRPDRYYSGNTIYF
J: TRBJ1-2; size: -; V: TRBV6-5; D: -; DNA: TGTGCCAGCAGTTACCCGGGAGGGTTTGGCTACACCTTC; CDR3: CASSYPGGFGYTF
J: TRBJ2-2; size: -; V: TRBV2; D: -; DNA: TGTGCCAGCAGCTGGGAGGGGGCGAGAACCGGGGAGCTGTTTTTT; CDR3: CASSWEGARTGELFF
J: TRBJ1-1; size: -; V: TRBV6-4; D: TRBD1; DNA: TGTGCCAGCAGTGACCGCAGGGGGGGGCGCACTGAAGCTTTCTTT; CDR3: CASSDRRGGRTEAFF
J: TRBJ2-1; size: -; V: TRBV28; D: -; DNA: TGTGCCAGCAGTTCTGCTGGGGGACGAACCTACAATGAGCAGTTCTTC; CDR3: CASSSAGGRTYNEQFF
J: TRBJ2-3; size: -; V: TRBV5-8; D: TRBD2; DNA: TGTGCCAGCAGTAGGATCGGGCCTAGCGGCTCGGATACGCAGTATTTT; CDR3: CASSRIGPSGSDTQYF
J: TRBJ2-5; size: -; V: TRBV5-4; D: -; DNA: TGTGCCAGCAGGCGTCACAAGGAGGAGACCCAGTACTTC; CDR3: CASRRHKEETQYF
J: TRBJ2-7; size: -; V: TRBV15; D: -; DNA: TGTGCCACCAGCAGAGATCGGGGTTACGAGCAGTACTTC; CDR3: CATSRDRGYEQYF
J: TRBJ1-5; size: few; V: TRBV28; D: -; DNA: TGTGCCAGCAGTCTTGGGGGGGTGGGGCAGCCCCAGCATTTT; CDR3: CASSLGGVGQPQHF
J: TRBJ2-3; size: -; V: TRBV27; D: -; DNA: TGTGCCAGCAGTCCTGCCGGGTTTTCAGATACGCAGTATTTT; CDR3: CASSPAGFSDTQYF
J: TRBJ2-1; size: -; V: TRBV5-6; D: TRBD2; DNA: TGTGCCAGCAGCTGGTTCGGGCTAGCGGGAGTTGAGCAGTTCTTC; CDR3: CASSWFGLAGVEQFF
J: TRBJ2-4; size: -; V: TRBV4-1; D: -; DNA: TGCGCCAGCAGCCAAGTCCTAACAGGAGCCAAAAACATTCAGTACTTC; CDR3: CASSQVLTGAKNIQYF
J: TRBJ2-3; size: few; V: TRBV7-9; D: -; DNA: TGTGCCAGCAGCTTATCTGGCTTAAAGGCAGATACGCAGTATTTT; CDR3: CASSLSGLKADTQYF
J: TRBJ1-2; size: -; V: TRBV5-1; D: TRBD1; DNA: TGCGCCAGCAGCGGACAGGGGGTTGTCTATGGCTACACCTTC; CDR3: CASSGQGVVYGYTF